The entry below gives a single T cell receptor (beta chain) sequence along with its context. This specimen comes from a study of T cell changes during pregnancy in multiple sclerosis. Generated by immunoSEQ multiplex PCR, the TCRdb table keeps only in-frame clones and is missing some. The sample carries tens of thousands of clones, roughly 92% recorded once. The sample here was CD8+ T cells from peripheral blood mononuclear cells, taken before pregnancy. This receptor was taken from a female donor with multiple sclerosis, enrolled in a pregnancy study.

The CDR3 sequence is CASSPASLGGQFF. The CDR3 nucleotides are TGTGCCAGCAGCCCAGCCTCCCTCGGGGGGCAGTTCTTC. This chain connects TRBV14 to TRBJ2-1, with D possibly being TRBD2 (6 bases). Trimming stripped 4 bases from V and 12 bases from J, with 16 bases between. The CDR3 spans 13 residues. CDR1 and CDR2 from the germline V gene are SGHDN and FVKESK.